The sequence of this T cell receptor beta chain was determined in a study of T cells in Graves' hyperthyroidism and ophthalmopathy. Study-wide context: Pretreatment peripheral blood was obtained at initial diagnosis. Broader study findings: Researchers report that a 13 V-J model separated ophthalmopathy from stable hyperthyroidism.

This clonotype was detected ten times or more. What it binds is unknown. Duration under 3 months, a NOSPECS grade of at least 4, and a Clinical Activity Score of at least 3 characterized the ophthalmopathy patients. Fresh peripheral blood, around 9.3 ml of it, supplied the PBMCs. There are 14 residues in the CDR3. V was cut by 5 bases and J by 3 bases, with 13 bases left in between. Germline V gives CDR1 SGHTA, CDR2 FQGTGA. Amplification of TCR beta CDR3 regions used RNA as the template. HTBI primers drove first-round RT-PCR of the TCR CDR3. TCRdb processed the multiplex PCR reads anew with MiXCR; each CDR3 protein has one entry. The profile shows around 370,000 distinct CDR3 sequences, less than 20% of them singletons.

The sequenced sample consisted of blood. V gene TRBV7-3 combines with J gene TRBJ1-1; weak D call: TRBD1 (6 bases). The source is a man younger than 30 with Graves' ophthalmopathy. DNA of the CDR3: TGTGCCAGCAGCCCCGCAGGGGTTGACACTGAAGCTTTCTTT. Translated: CASSPAGVDTEAFF.